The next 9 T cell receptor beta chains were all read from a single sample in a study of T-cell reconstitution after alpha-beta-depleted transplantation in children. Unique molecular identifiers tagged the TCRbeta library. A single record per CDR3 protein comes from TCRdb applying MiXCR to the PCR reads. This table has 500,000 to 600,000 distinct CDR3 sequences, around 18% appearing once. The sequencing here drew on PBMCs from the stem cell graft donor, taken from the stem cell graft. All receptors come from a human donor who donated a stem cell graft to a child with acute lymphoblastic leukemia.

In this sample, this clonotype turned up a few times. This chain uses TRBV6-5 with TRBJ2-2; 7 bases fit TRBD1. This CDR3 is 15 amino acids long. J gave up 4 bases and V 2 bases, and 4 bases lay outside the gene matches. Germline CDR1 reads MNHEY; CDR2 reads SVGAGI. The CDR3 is CASSYEAGGTGELFF. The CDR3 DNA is TGTGCCAGCAGTTACGAGGCAGGGGGCACCGGGGAGCTGTTTTTT.

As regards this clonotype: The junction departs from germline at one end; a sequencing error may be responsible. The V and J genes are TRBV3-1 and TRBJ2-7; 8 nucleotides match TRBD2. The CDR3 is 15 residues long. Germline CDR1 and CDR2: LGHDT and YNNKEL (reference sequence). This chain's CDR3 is CASSQAGGPSYDQYF. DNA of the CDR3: TGTGCCAGCAGCCAAGCGGGAGGGCCCTCCTACGACCAGTACTTC.

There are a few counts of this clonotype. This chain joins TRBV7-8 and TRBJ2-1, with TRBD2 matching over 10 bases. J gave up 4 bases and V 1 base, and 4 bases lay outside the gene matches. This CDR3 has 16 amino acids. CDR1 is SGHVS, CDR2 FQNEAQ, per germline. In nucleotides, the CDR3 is TGTGCCAGCAGCTTAGGGACTAGCGGTTTATACAATGAGCAGTTCTTC. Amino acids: CASSLGTSGLYNEQFF.

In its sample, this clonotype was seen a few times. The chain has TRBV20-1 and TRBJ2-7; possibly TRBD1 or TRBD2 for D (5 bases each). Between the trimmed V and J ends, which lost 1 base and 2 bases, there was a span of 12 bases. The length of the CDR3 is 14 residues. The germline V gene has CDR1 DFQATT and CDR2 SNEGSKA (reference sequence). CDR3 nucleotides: TGCAGTGCTAGAGTATGGGACCGAGCCTACGAGCAGTACTTC. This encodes CSARVWDRAYEQYF.

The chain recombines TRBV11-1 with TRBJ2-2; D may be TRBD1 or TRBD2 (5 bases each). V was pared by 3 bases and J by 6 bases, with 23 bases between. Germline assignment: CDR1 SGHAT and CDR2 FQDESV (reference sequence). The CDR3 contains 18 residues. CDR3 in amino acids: CASSFKRGRASVSGELFF. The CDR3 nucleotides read TGTGCCAGCAGCTTTAAGAGGGGCCGGGCAAGCGTGTCCGGGGAGCTGTTTTTT. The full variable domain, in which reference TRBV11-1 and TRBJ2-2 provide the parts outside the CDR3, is EAEVAQSPRYKITEKSQAVAFWCDPISGHATLYWYRQILGQGPELLVQFQDESVVDDSQLPKDRFSAERLKGVDSTLKIQPAELGDSAMYLCASSFKRGRASVSGELFFGEGSRLTVL.

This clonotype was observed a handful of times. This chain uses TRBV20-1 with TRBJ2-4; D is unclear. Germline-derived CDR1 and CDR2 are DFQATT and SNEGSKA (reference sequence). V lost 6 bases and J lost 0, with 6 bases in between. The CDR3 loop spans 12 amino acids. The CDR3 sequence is CSARLAKNIQYF. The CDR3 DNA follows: TGCAGTGCGAGGCTAGCCAAAAACATTCAGTACTTC.

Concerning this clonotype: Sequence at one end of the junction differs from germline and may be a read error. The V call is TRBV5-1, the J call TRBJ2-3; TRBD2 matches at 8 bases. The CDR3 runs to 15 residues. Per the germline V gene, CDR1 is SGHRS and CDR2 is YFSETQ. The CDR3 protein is CASKPLAVWGDTRYF. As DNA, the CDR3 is TGCGCCAGCAAACCACTAGCGGTCTGGGGGGATACGCGGTATTTT.

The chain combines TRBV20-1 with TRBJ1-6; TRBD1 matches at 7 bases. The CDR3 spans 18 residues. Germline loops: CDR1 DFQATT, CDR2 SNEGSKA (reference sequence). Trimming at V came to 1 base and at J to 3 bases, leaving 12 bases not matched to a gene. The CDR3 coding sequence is TGCAGTGCTAGAGCCCTCCTGACCGGGACAGTCTATAATTCACCCCTCCACTTT. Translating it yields CSARALLTGTVYNSPLHF.

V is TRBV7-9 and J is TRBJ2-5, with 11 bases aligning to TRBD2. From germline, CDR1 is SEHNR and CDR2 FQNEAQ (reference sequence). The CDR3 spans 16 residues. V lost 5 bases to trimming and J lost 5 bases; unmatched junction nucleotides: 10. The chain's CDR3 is CASSPGTSGLRETQYF. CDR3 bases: TGTGCCAGCAGCCCTGGGACTAGCGGATTAAGGGAGACCCAGTACTTC.